This TCR beta chain was recorded in a study of CD8 T cells in ankylosing spondylitis. CDR3 size: 15 residues. From germline, CDR1 is SGHRS and CDR2 YFSETQ. Trimming left V 0 bases short and J 3 bases short, with 10 bases between. Study-wide results and limits: Clones linked to disease, bearing a CD8+ phenotype, were relatively rare in peripheral blood. Earlier work had already found some motif variants in reactive arthritis synovial fluid and blood. Among TCR beta sequences, a motif of roughly 8 highly homologous variants appeared characteristic of ankylosing spondylitis blood.

The TCR beta libraries were generated through quantitative 5'-RACE incorporating molecular barcodes. Using its own MiXCR run on the 5' RACE reads, TCRdb lists one record per CDR3 protein. The sample has some 87,000 distinct CDR3 sequences, around 30% seen once. This clonotype was observed at least ten times. The antigen is unknown. The sequence was obtained from a male donor with ankylosing spondylitis or in good health (not recorded which). The sample was blood, either unsorted or a sorted T cell fraction (not recorded which). This chain uses TRBV5-1 with TRBJ1-5; D ambiguous. The CDR3 is CASSLGYSPNQPQHF. For the CDR3, the DNA is TGCGCCAGCAGCTTGGGGTATAGCCCCAATCAGCCCCAGCATTTT.